Listed below are T cell receptor beta chains from one sample, sequenced in a study of cytomegalovirus exposure and HLA in healthy donors. TCRdb's table, derived via immunoSEQ multiplex PCR, lists solely in-frame clones and lacks some. Among some 100,000 clones listed, roughly 84% were seen once. Sequenced input: PBMCs. The receptors come from a young man in good health and CMV-seronegative. CDR3s include the opening cysteine and the closing phenylalanine or tryptophan. A D gene is named only where the DNA matches it firmly. A clone size is listed for some rows: how often the clone was seen (once, few, many), or a class if it is expanded.

>-|TRBJ2-3|20|TRBV27|TRBD2
CASSFYGAGAGGISTDTQYF
TGTGCCAGCAGTTTTTACGGGGCCGGGGCGGGAGGAATAAGCACAGATACGCAGTATTTT
>few|TRBJ2-6|13|TRBV19|-
CASKTKTTNVLTF
TGTGCCAGTAAGACTAAAACAACCAACGTCCTGACTTTC
>-|TRBJ2-2|15|TRBV25-1|TRBD2
CASSASGRAYGELFF
TGTGCCAGCAGTGCTAGCGGGAGGGCCTACGGGGAGCTGTTTTTT
>-|TRBJ2-2|15|TRBV18|TRBD1
CASSRDRGNTGELFF
TGTGCCAGCTCAAGGGACAGGGGCAACACCGGGGAGCTGTTTTTT
>-|TRBJ1-2|12|TRBV7-9|-
CASSLAQRGYTF
TGTGCCAGCAGCTTGGCCCAGAGGGGCTACACCTTC
>-|TRBJ1-2|13|TRBV25-1|TRBD1
CASSGQGTLGYTF
TGTGCCAGCAGTGGACAGGGGACACTCGGCTACACCTTC
>-|TRBJ2-2|17|TRBV21-1|-
CASSINPGTPKRGELFF
TGTGCCAGCAGCATAAACCCCGGGACTCCCAAGAGAGGGGAGCTGTTTTTT
>-|TRBJ2-7|11|TRBV30|-
CAWTQGYEQYF
TGTGCCTGGACACAGGGCTACGAGCAGTACTTC
>-|TRBJ1-4|14|TRBV6-6|TRBD1
CASTGQGVAEKLFF
TGTGCCAGCACTGGACAGGGGGTGGCTGAAAAACTGTTTTTT
>-|TRBJ2-1|13|TRBV7-9|-
CASSFPVDNEQFF
TGTGCCAGCAGCTTTCCGGTAGACAATGAGCAGTTCTTC
>-|TRBJ2-7|14|TRBV5-6|-
CASSLVGSSYEQYF
TGTGCCAGCAGCTTGGTAGGGAGCTCCTACGAGCAGTACTTC
>once|TRBJ2-7|14|TRBV5-6|TRBD1
CASSLPTGAYEQYF
TGTGCCAGCAGCCTCCCGACAGGGGCCTACGAGCAGTACTTC
>once|TRBJ1-2|16|TRBV7-8|TRBD1
CASTDPGTGPNYGYTF
TGTGCCAGCACCGACCCCGGGACAGGGCCCAACTATGGCTACACCTTC
>-|TRBJ2-1|14|TRBV7-4|-
CASSVRQANNEQFF
TGTGCCAGCAGCGTCAGACAGGCGAACAATGAGCAGTTCTTC
>-|TRBJ2-5|14|TRBV19|-
CASSPTQGLQTQYF
TGTGCCAGTAGTCCCACGCAGGGATTACAGACCCAGTACTTC
>-|TRBJ1-4|13|TRBV7-9|-
CASSLSTNEKLFF
TGTGCCAGCAGCTTATCGACTAATGAAAAACTGTTTTTT
>-|TRBJ1-1|15|TRBV27|-
CASSLQGRFSTEAFF
TGTGCCAGCAGTTTACAGGGCCGTTTTTCCACTGAAGCTTTCTTT
>-|TRBJ2-2|17|TRBV28|-
CASSSPLGPRGTGELFF
TGTGCCAGCAGCTCTCCGCTAGGGCCCCGGGGCACCGGGGAGCTGTTTTTT
>-|TRBJ2-1|14|TRBV5-1|-
CASSGAGQYNEQFF
TGCGCCAGCAGCGGCGCCGGACAGTACAATGAGCAGTTCTTC
>once|TRBJ2-3|15|TRBV18|TRBD1
CASSLNRGGTDTQYF
TGTGCCAGCTCTCTGAACAGGGGTGGCACAGATACGCAGTATTTT
>-|TRBJ2-7|12|TRBV16|-
CASSQSPREQYF
TGTGCCAGCAGCCAATCGCCGCGCGAGCAGTACTTC
>-|TRBJ1-1|14|TRBV6-5|-
CASRFLQVTTEAFF
TGTGCCAGCCGCTTTCTTCAGGTGACGACTGAAGCTTTCTTT
>-|TRBJ2-2|19|TRBV5-8|TRBD1
CASSLARDSSSRQIGELFF
TGTGCCAGCAGCTTGGCTCGGGACAGCTCCTCGAGACAAATCGGGGAGCTGTTTTTT
>-|TRBJ2-5|15|TRBV27|TRBD2
CASSLAGAEQETQYF
TGTGCCAGCAGTCTAGCGGGAGCCGAACAAGAGACCCAGTACTTC
>-|TRBJ2-1|15|TRBV5-1|TRBD2
CASSLTSGSNNEQFF
TGCGCCAGCAGCTTGACTAGCGGGAGTAACAATGAGCAGTTCTTC
>-|TRBJ2-4|14|TRBV4-3|-
CASSLDRAAIIQYF
TGCGCCAGCAGTCTCGACAGAGCAGCGATTATTCAGTACTTC
>-|TRBJ2-4|17|TRBV7-8|TRBD2
CASSFTTSGSRWDIQYF
TGTGCCAGCAGCTTCACGACTAGCGGGAGTCGATGGGACATTCAGTACTTC
>-|TRBJ2-5|14|TRBV27|TRBD2
CASSIGGVGVTQYF
TGTGCCAGCAGCATTGGGGGGGTAGGGGTGACCCAGTACTTC
>-|TRBJ2-3|18|TRBV5-1|TRBD2
CASSLALTSVSSTDTQYF
TGCGCCAGCAGCTTGGCCCTTACTAGCGTCTCTAGCACAGATACGCAGTATTTT
>-|TRBJ2-5|15|TRBV2|TRBD2
CASSDQREGRETQYF
TGTGCCAGCAGTGATCAGCGGGAGGGCCGAGAGACCCAGTACTTC
>-|TRBJ2-5|15|TRBV5-1|-
CASSWNSNRQETQYF
TGCGCCAGCAGCTGGAACTCTAACAGACAAGAGACCCAGTACTTC
>once|TRBJ1-5|14|TRBV7-2|TRBD1
CASSLGQLNQPQHF
TGTGCCAGCAGCTTGGGACAGTTGAATCAGCCCCAGCATTTT
>once|TRBJ1-6|14|TRBV18|-
CASSPDTGHSPLHF
TGTGCCAGCTCACCGGATACAGGGCACTCACCCCTCCACTTT
>-|TRBJ2-2|15|TRBV7-2|-
CASSLELQGDGELFF
TGTGCCAGCAGCTTAGAGCTACAGGGTGACGGGGAGCTGTTTTTT
>-|TRBJ2-3|18|TRBV9|TRBD2
CASSVVSIVGTTTDTQYF
TGTGCCAGCAGCGTAGTAAGTATTGTCGGGACTACAACAGATACGCAGTATTTT
>once|TRBJ1-1|14|TRBV6-5|TRBD1
CASSGTGRTTEAFF
TGTGCCAGCAGTGGGACAGGGAGGACGACTGAAGCTTTCTTT
>-|TRBJ2-1|14|TRBV2|-
CASSESPSRDEQFF
TGTGCCAGCAGTGAAAGCCCCTCTCGCGATGAGCAGTTCTTC
>-|TRBJ2-1|15|TRBV29-1|TRBD2
CSAEGTSGRDDEQFF
TGCAGCGCTGAGGGGACTAGCGGGAGGGACGATGAGCAGTTCTTC
>-|TRBJ2-2|17|TRBV4-3|-
CASSQVSGRNGAGELFF
TGCGCCAGCAGCCAAGTAAGCGGGCGGAACGGAGCCGGGGAGCTGTTTTTT
>medium-sized|TRBJ2-7|13|TRBV6-1|TRBD2
CAAGGGGSYEQYF
TGTGCCGCGGGAGGAGGGGGCTCCTACGAGCAGTACTTC
>once|TRBJ2-1|15|TRBV5-1|-
CASEGEANSYNEQFF
TGCGCCAGCGAAGGTGAGGCCAACTCCTACAATGAGCAGTTCTTC
>-|TRBJ1-2|14|TRBV7-2|TRBD1
CASSLGQGANGYTF
TGTGCCAGCAGCTTAGGACAGGGGGCGAATGGCTACACCTTC
>-|TRBJ1-1|14|TRBV6-5|-
CASSSQGFGTEAFF
TGTGCCAGCAGTTCGCAGGGGTTCGGCACTGAAGCTTTCTTT
>-|TRBJ2-1|17|TRBV27|TRBD1
CASSLGRDSRYLNEQFF
TGTGCCAGCAGTCTAGGCCGGGACAGCCGGTACCTCAATGAGCAGTTCTTC
>-|TRBJ1-6|14|TRBV10-1|-
CASSPAQNNSPLHF
TGCGCCAGCAGTCCGGCACAGAATAATTCACCCCTCCACTTT
>medium-sized|TRBJ2-6|15|TRBV4-1|-
CASSQSFSGANVLTF
TGCGCCAGCAGCCAATCATTCTCTGGGGCCAACGTCCTGACTTTC
>-|TRBJ2-5|15|TRBV5-4|TRBD1
CASSSGTGYQETQYF
TGTGCCAGCAGCTCTGGGACAGGGTACCAAGAGACCCAGTACTTC
>-|TRBJ2-1|14|TRBV13|TRBD1
CASSHGTGLNEQFF
TGTGCCAGCAGCCACGGGACAGGACTCAATGAGCAGTTCTTC
>-|TRBJ2-3|15|TRBV19|TRBD1
CASSMQGARTDTQYF
TGTGCCAGTAGTATGCAGGGGGCTAGGACAGATACGCAGTATTTT
>-|TRBJ1-5|16|TRBV29-1|-
CSVVGDGGLDNQPQHF
TGCAGCGTTGTAGGGGACGGAGGGTTGGACAATCAGCCCCAGCATTTT